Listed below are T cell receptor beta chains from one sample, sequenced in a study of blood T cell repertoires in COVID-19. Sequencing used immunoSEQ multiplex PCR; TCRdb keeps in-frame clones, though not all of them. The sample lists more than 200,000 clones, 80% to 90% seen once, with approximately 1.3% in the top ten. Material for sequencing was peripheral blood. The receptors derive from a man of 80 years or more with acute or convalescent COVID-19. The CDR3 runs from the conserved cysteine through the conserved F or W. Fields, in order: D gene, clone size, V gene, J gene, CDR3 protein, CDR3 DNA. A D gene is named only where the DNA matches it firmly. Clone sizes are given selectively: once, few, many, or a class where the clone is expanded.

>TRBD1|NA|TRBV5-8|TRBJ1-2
CASSLRQGPYGYTF
TGTGCCAGCAGCCTTCGACAGGGACCCTATGGCTACACCTTC
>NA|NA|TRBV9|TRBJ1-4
CASSIGTHNEKLFF
TGTGCCAGCAGCATCGGGACTCACAATGAAAAACTGTTTTTT
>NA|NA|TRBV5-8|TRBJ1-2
CASSLSGSGYTF
TGTGCCAGCAGCTTGTCGGGGTCTGGCTACACCTTC
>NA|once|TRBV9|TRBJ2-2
CASSVVQSNTGELFF
TGTGCCAGCAGCGTAGTCCAGTCGAACACCGGGGAGCTGTTTTTT
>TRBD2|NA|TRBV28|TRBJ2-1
CASSLRGGRINEQFF
TGTGCCAGCAGCCTCCGGGGGGGAAGAATCAATGAGCAGTTCTTC
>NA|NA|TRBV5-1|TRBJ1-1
CASRLDMNTEAFF
TGCGCCAGCAGACTGGACATGAACACTGAAGCTTTCTTT
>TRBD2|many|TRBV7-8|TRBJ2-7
CASSLRGLAGQEYF
TGTGCCAGCAGCTTAAGAGGACTAGCGGGACAGGAGTACTTC
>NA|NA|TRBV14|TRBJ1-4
CASSQDEASPATNEKLFF
TGTGCCAGCAGCCAAGATGAGGCGTCTCCCGCAACTAATGAAAAACTGTTTTTT
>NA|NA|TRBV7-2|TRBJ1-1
CASSLQGRGMNTEAFF
TGTGCCAGCAGCTTACAGGGTCGGGGGATGAACACTGAAGCTTTCTTT
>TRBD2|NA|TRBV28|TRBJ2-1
CASRGTSGSWQFF
TGTGCCAGCAGAGGAACTAGCGGGTCGTGGCAGTTCTTC
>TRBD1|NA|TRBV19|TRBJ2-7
CASGRQGAGEQYF
TGTGCCAGTGGACGACAGGGGGCCGGCGAGCAGTACTTC
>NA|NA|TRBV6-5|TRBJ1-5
CASSRDNSNQPQHF
TGTGCCAGCAGTCGGGATAATAGCAATCAGCCCCAGCATTTT
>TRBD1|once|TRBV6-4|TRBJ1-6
CASSEGTAFSNSPLHF
TGTGCCAGCAGTGAGGGGACAGCGTTTTCGAATTCACCCCTCCACTTT